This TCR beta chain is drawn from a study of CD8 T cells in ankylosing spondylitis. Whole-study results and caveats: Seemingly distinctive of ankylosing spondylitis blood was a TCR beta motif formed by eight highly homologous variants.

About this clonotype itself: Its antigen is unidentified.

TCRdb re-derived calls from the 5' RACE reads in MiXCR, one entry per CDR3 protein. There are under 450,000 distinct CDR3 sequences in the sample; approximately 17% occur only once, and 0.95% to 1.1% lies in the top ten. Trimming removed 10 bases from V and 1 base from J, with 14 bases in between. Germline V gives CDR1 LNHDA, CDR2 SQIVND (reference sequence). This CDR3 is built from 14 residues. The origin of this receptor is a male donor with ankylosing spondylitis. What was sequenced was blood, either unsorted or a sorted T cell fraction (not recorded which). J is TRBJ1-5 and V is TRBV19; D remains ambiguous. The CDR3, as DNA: TGTGCCACCTCCGGACCTGTCAGCAATCAGCCCCAGCATTTT. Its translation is CATSGPVSNQPQHF.